In this sample, the clone carrying this T cell receptor beta chain turned up a few times. These data are taken from a study of T cell repertoires in aging, cancer and after chemotherapy. Across the study: Patients with glioblastoma brain tumors were sampled before and after temozolomide-based therapy. About 8.8 million TCR reads were in the whole dataset.

With V trimmed by 0 bases and J by 3 bases, 8 bases remained unmatched. The CDR3 covers 16 residues. CDR1 LGHNA and CDR2 YSLEER come from the germline V gene. The template was genomic DNA from peripheral blood, not RNA. Multiplex touch-down PCR with TRB-A/B primers amplified rearranged V-D-J TRB sequences. TCRdb recomputed calls from the multiplex PCR reads with MiXCR, one row per CDR3 protein. Here the sample spans approximately 2,900 distinct CDR3 sequences, 25% to 30% being singletons. The source is a human donor with a solid tumor. The chain joins TRBV4-3 to TRBJ2-7, with 7 bases that match TRBD2. The specimen was blood. CDR3 residues: CASSQDRSSGFYEQYF. The CDR3 bases are TGCGCCAGCAGCCAAGATCGGTCTAGCGGATTCTACGAGCAGTACTTC.